Listed here are 30 T cell receptor beta chains from one sample, sequenced in a study of T cells in Graves' hyperthyroidism and ophthalmopathy. Researchers amplified the TCR beta CDR3 regions from RNA transcripts. A set of HTBI primers served as the primers for a first-round RT-PCR of the TCR CDR3. TCRdb fed the multiplex PCR reads into MiXCR, producing one record per CDR3 protein. The sample carries roughly 500,000 distinct CDR3 sequences, roughly 45% recorded once. The sequenced sample was peripheral blood or thyroid tissue (not recorded which). The source is an adult woman with Graves' disease, either hyperthyroidism or ophthalmopathy (not recorded which).

This clonotype was observed a few times. The rearrangement uses TRBV27 and TRBJ1-4; perhaps TRBD1 as D (6 bases). Trimming took 2 bases from V and 10 from J, leaving 11 bases between them. Germline loops: CDR1 MNHEY, CDR2 SMNVEV (reference sequence). The CDR3 spans 13 residues. As DNA, the CDR3 is TGTGCCAGCAGTTTACACCAGGACAGAAAACTGTTTTTT. This translates into CASSLHQDRKLFF.

This clonotype was observed at least ten times. The chain couples TRBV7-9 to TRBJ1-2; D is unresolved. From germline, CDR1 is SEHNR and CDR2 FQNEAQ (reference sequence). V gave up 1 base and J gave up 3 bases, with 6 bases separating them. There are 13 residues in the CDR3. The CDR3 loop reads CASSLGLYYGYTF. The CDR3 coding sequence is TGTGCCAGCAGCTTAGGCCTTTACTATGGCTACACCTTC.

This clonotype occurred many times. An end of the junction differs from the germline gene, which may be a read error. The chain employs TRBV7-7 and TRBJ2-5; 9 bases are shared with TRBD1. From germline, CDR1 is SSHAT and CDR2 FNYEAQ (reference sequence). The CDR3 spans 16 residues. The CDR3 here is CASSLDPTGGQETQYF. As DNA, the CDR3 is TGTGCTAGCAGCTTAGACCCGACAGGGGGCCAAGAGACCCAGTACTTC.

This clonotype was observed a few times. The V call is TRBV9, the J call TRBJ1-6; maybe TRBD1 (6 bases). The CDR3 runs 17 residues. The V gene's germline CDR1 is SGDLS and CDR2 YYNGEE. Trimming removed 4 bases at V and 9 bases at J, with 23 bases between. DNA of the CDR3: TGTGCCAGCAGCTTGACAGGCTCCTGGGTGGAATTTTCACCCCTCCACTTT. Residues: CASSLTGSWVEFSPLHF.

A single count supports this clonotype. A much larger clone is a single base away; this may be a read error. This sequence joins TRBV11-2 and TRBJ2-2; 12 positions match TRBD2. The V gene's germline CDR1 is SGHAT and CDR2 FQNNGV. V shed 4 bases, J shed 5 bases, and the junction held 8 bases outside the gene matches. The CDR3 consists of 17 residues. The CDR3 loop is CASSSVTSGSGTGELFF. Written as DNA, the CDR3 is TGTGCCAGCAGCTCCGTGACTAGCGGGAGCGGGACCGGGGAGCTGTTTTTT.

The chain carries TRBV20-1 and TRBJ2-7; D might be TRBD1 or TRBD2, each matching 6 bases. With 6 bases removed from V and 5 bases from J, the gap between germline ends came to 20 bases. Germline assignment: CDR1 DFQATT and CDR2 SNEGSKA (reference sequence). The CDR3 is 14 amino acids. The CDR3 nucleotides read TGCAGTGCCCCTTTTAGGGGGGCGAACCACGAGCAGTACTTC. Amino acid sequence: CSAPFRGANHEQYF.

In its sample, this clonotype was seen many times. The chain recombines TRBV4-2 with TRBJ2-5, with D unresolved. Trimming pared 0 bases from V and 1 base from J, leaving 12 bases between. Germline V gene data show CDR1 as LGHNA and CDR2 as YNFKEQ. The CDR3 has 16 amino acids. CDR3 in DNA: TGTGCCAGCAGCCAAGATATCCAGACGGGCCAAGAGACCCAGTACTTC. This translates into CASSQDIQTGQETQYF.

This CDR3 is CSALKGSSYEQYF. In DNA, the CDR3 is TGCAGCGCCCTAAAGGGGAGCTCCTACGAGCAGTACTTC. The chain recombines TRBV29-1 with TRBJ2-7; perhaps D is TRBD1 or TRBD2 (5 bases each). V dropped 7 bases and J dropped 0 bases, with 13 bases sitting between them. Germline CDR1 and CDR2: SQVTM and ANQGSEA. The CDR3 extends over 13 amino acids.

This clonotype has a single count. Since a much larger clone is just one base distant, this may be a read error. This chain links TRBV10-3 with TRBJ1-5; unclear D gene. Germline loops: CDR1 ENHRY, CDR2 SYGVKD. Trimming pared 5 bases from V and 5 bases from J, leaving 10 bases between. The length of the CDR3 is 13 residues. CDR3 DNA sequence: TGTGCCATCAGTTGGGGTTTGGATCAGCCCCAGCATTTT. This codes for CAISWGLDQPQHF.

This clonotype was seen only a few times. The chain employs TRBV7-2 and TRBJ1-2, with D perhaps matching TRBD1 (5 bases). CDR1 and CDR2 (germline): SGHTA, FQGNSA. The germline V and J ends were trimmed by 3 bases and 5 bases, with 10 bases remaining between them. This CDR3 region has 13 residues. The chain's CDR3 is CASSFKGRYGYTF. The CDR3 nucleotides are TGTGCCAGCAGCTTCAAGGGGAGGTATGGCTACACCTTC.

This clonotype has only a few counts. The chain joins TRBV20-1 to TRBJ1-1, with D hard to call. V lost 3 bases, J lost 0 bases, and 11 bases lay in between. The CDR3 length is 14 residues. Germline V CDR1 and CDR2: DFQATT, SNEGSKA (reference sequence). In DNA form, the CDR3 reads TGCAGTGCTAGGGATTACAGACTGAACACTGAAGCTTTCTTT. Protein product: CSARDYRLNTEAFF.

This clonotype was counted ten times or more. The CDR3 protein is CASSLTGVSSYEQYF. The CDR3 coding sequence is TGTGCCAGCAGCTTGACAGGGGTAAGCTCCTACGAGCAGTACTTC. This chain joins TRBV7-3 and TRBJ2-7; 8 nucleotides line up with TRBD1. The CDR3 length is 15 residues. The junction had 4 bases not matched to a gene; V was cut back by 3 bases and J by 0 bases. Germline V CDR1 and CDR2: SGHTA, FQGTGA.

This clonotype was counted ten times or more. The chain recombines TRBV29-1 with TRBJ2-7, with D maybe TRBD2 (6 bases). CDR3 length equals 13 residues. The V and J ends lost 6 bases and 0 bases respectively, with 12 bases between them. Germline V gene sequence: CDR1 SQVTM, CDR2 ANQGSEA. CDR3 residues: CSVTGLSSYEQYF. The CDR3 coding sequence is TGCAGCGTAACGGGACTTTCCTCCTACGAGCAGTACTTC.

The sample holds a few counts of this clonotype. The V and J genes are TRBV9 and TRBJ1-2; the match to TRBD1 covers 11 bases. The CDR3 length is 14 residues. Germline CDR1 SGDLS, CDR2 YYNGEE. V was clipped by 2 bases and J by 7 bases; unmatched bases: 4. The CDR3 region is CASSVGTGGFGYTF. The CDR3 DNA follows: TGTGCCAGCAGCGTTGGGACAGGGGGGTTTGGCTACACCTTC. Full variable domain (missing parts from reference TRBV9 and TRBJ1-2): DSGVTQTPKHLITATGQRVTLRCSPRSGDLSVYWYQQSLDQGLQFLIQYYNGEERAKGNILERFSAQQFPDLHSELNLSSLELGDSALYFCASSVGTGGFGYTFGSGTRLTVV.

A remark on this clonotype: A much larger clone is a single base away; this may be a read error. V and J are TRBV6-5 and TRBJ2-7; possible D gene TRBD2, 5 bases. Germline CDR1 reads MNHEY; CDR2 reads SVGAGI. This CDR3 is built from 13 residues. For the CDR3, the DNA is TGTGCCTGCAGTTACGAGGGCTCCTACGAGCAGTACTTC. Encoded protein: CACSYEGSYEQYF.

The rearrangement uses TRBV29-1 and TRBJ2-2; D tentatively fits TRBD1 or TRBD2 (5 bases each). Germline assignment: CDR1 SQVTM and CDR2 ANQGSEA. The CDR3 has 15 residues. The V gene lost 8 bases and the J gene lost 2 bases, with 18 bases spanning the gap. This CDR3 reads CSLGVPGRNTGELFF. The CDR3 DNA sequence: TGCAGCTTAGGGGTGCCGGGACGAAACACCGGGGAGCTGTTTTTT.

This clonotype showed up many times. The chain uses TRBV20-1 and TRBJ1-6; D not resolved. The length of the CDR3 is 13 residues. V was trimmed by 5 bases and J by 5 bases, leaving 10 bases between them. The germline V gene has CDR1 DFQATT and CDR2 SNEGSKA (reference sequence). The CDR3, as DNA: TGCAGTGCTCCACCCGGGAATAATTCACCCCTCCACTTT. It yields the protein CSAPPGNNSPLHF.

This chain uses TRBV29-1 with TRBJ2-7; D is ambiguous. This CDR3 region has 13 residues. Germline CDR1 is SQVTM and CDR2 is ANQGSEA. V was trimmed by 8 bases and J by 0 bases, leaving 14 bases between them. The CDR3 sequence is CSLVTESSYEQYF. The CDR3 nucleotides read TGCAGCTTAGTAACGGAGAGCTCCTACGAGCAGTACTTC.

This clonotype has ten or more counts. The V and J genes are TRBV20-1 and TRBJ2-7, with 10 nucleotides matching TRBD2. Germline CDR1 DFQATT, CDR2 SNEGSKA (reference sequence). V was pared by 3 bases and J by 9 bases, with 11 bases of the junction left unmatched. CDR3 length: 14 residues. CDR3 sequence reads: CSASWGPSGRGQYF. In nucleotides, the CDR3 is TGCAGTGCTAGCTGGGGGCCAAGCGGGAGGGGGCAGTACTTC.

This clonotype was recorded a few times. The chain combines TRBV15 with TRBJ1-2; perhaps TRBD1 as D (5 bases). With 4 bases removed from V and 8 bases from J, the gap between germline ends came to 14 bases. Germline lookup yields CDR1 LNHNV and CDR2 YYDKDF (reference sequence). The CDR3 consists of 13 residues. CDR3 bases: TGTGCCACCAGCATCACCGGGGCGCACGGCTACACCTTC. Translated, it gives CATSITGAHGYTF. The full variable domain, with the rest looked up from reference TRBV15 and TRBJ1-2, is DAMVIQNPRYQVTQFGKPVTLSCSQTLNHNVMYWYQQKSSQAPKLLFHYYDKDFNNEADTPDNFQSRRPNTSFCFLDIRSPGLGDTAMYLCATSITGAHGYTFGSGTRLTVV.

This chain joins TRBV28 and TRBJ2-5, with 15 bases that match TRBD2. Losses at the gene ends were 4 bases for V and 5 bases for J; bases not matched to a gene: 14. Germline values: CDR1 MDHEN, CDR2 SYDVKM. There are 19 residues in the CDR3. DNA of the CDR3: TGTGCCAGCAGTTCACCCTGGACTAGCGGGAGGGCCGAGTTGGAGACCCAGTACTTC. Amino acids: CASSSPWTSGRAELETQYF.

This rearrangement joins TRBV10-3 to TRBJ2-5; 8 bases align to TRBD1. The junction had 6 bases not matched to a gene; V was cut back by 0 bases and J by 0 bases. The CDR3 spans 17 residues. Germline loops: CDR1 ENHRY, CDR2 SYGVKD. In nucleotides, the CDR3 is TGTGCCATCAGTGAGTCTTCTACAGGGGGATACCAAGAGACCCAGTACTTC. Encoded protein: CAISESSTGGYQETQYF.

This clonotype has just a few counts. The chain combines TRBV29-1 with TRBJ2-6; TRBD1 agrees at 8 bases. The CDR3 consists of 18 residues. CDR1 and CDR2 (germline): SQVTM, ANQGSEA. Unmatched junction bases numbered 11, after V lost 4 bases and J lost 0 bases. CDR3 DNA: TGCAGCGTTGTAAACGCAGGACAGGGAGACTCTGGGGCCAACGTCCTGACTTTC. This sequence encodes CSVVNAGQGDSGANVLTF.

Points on this clonotype: The germline gene is not matched at one end of the junction; a read error may be the cause. This chain uses TRBV25-1 with TRBJ2-5; D is uncertain. From germline, CDR1 is MGHDK and CDR2 SYGVNS. The CDR3 spans 15 residues. As DNA, the CDR3 is TGTGCCTGCAGTGCCCCTGTGTCCGGCGAAGAGACCCAGTACTTC. It yields the protein CACSAPVSGEETQYF.

This clonotype occurred once. CDR3 bases: TGTGCCAGCAGAAAGACGGCAGGGATCACCGGGGAGCTGTTTTTT. This translates into CASRKTAGITGELFF. The chain couples TRBV21-1 to TRBJ2-2. TRBV21-1 counts as a pseudogene. The CDR3 contains 15 residues.

This clonotype was seen repeatedly, ten times or more. This chain connects TRBV6-2 or TRBV6-3 to TRBJ2-6, with 8 bases lining up with TRBD1. V lost 6 bases, J lost 2 bases, and 3 bases stayed unmatched. This CDR3 has 15 amino acids. The germline gives CDR1 MNHEY, CDR2 SVGEGT. CDR3 amino acids: CASRPGGAGANVLTF. The CDR3 nucleotides read TGTGCCAGCAGGCCAGGGGGCGCTGGGGCCAACGTCCTGACTTTC.

This clonotype was counted ten times or more. This chain connects TRBV20-1 to TRBJ1-4, with D hard to call. The germline V gene has CDR1 DFQATT and CDR2 SNEGSKA (reference sequence). This CDR3 comprises 16 residues. V was trimmed by 0 bases and J by 3 bases, leaving 14 bases between them. In nucleotides, the CDR3 is TGCAGTGCTAGAGATCCCTGGGTTGGATCTAATGAAAAACTGTTTTTT. This encodes CSARDPWVGSNEKLFF.

Comment on this clonotype: Given a much more abundant clone one base away, this may be a read error. This chain links TRBV7-2 with TRBJ1-6; D gene ambiguous. With 4 bases removed from V and 5 bases from J, the gap between germline ends came to 3 bases. CDR3 length: 12 amino acids. Looked up from germline, CDR1 is SGHTA and CDR2 is FQGNSA. Written as DNA, the CDR3 is TGTGCCAGCAGCTACAATAATTCACCCCTCCACTTT. Its protein product is CASSYNNSPLHF.

This clonotype occurred many times. The chain carries TRBV2 and TRBJ1-5, with D uncertain. Germline assignment: CDR1 SNHLY and CDR2 FYNNEI. Trimming shortened V by 6 bases and J by 7 bases, and 10 bases separated the two germline ends. CDR3 size: 12 residues. The DNA for the CDR3 is TGTGCCAGCAGCCAACAAAACCAGCCCCAGCATTTT. Translated: CASSQQNQPQHF.

With regard to this clonotype: This may be a read error, as it is one base from a much larger clone. This chain joins TRBV20-1 and TRBJ1-5, with D perhaps TRBD1 (6 bases). Germline V gene lookup returns CDR1 DFQATT and CDR2 SNEGSKA (reference sequence). The CDR3 covers 15 residues. Between the trimmed V and J ends, which lost 5 bases and 0 bases, there was a span of 14 bases. Here the CDR3 reads CSAGGGRISNQPQHF. The CDR3 coding sequence is TGCAGTGCTGGGGGCGGACGGATTAGCAATCAGCCCCAGCATTTT.